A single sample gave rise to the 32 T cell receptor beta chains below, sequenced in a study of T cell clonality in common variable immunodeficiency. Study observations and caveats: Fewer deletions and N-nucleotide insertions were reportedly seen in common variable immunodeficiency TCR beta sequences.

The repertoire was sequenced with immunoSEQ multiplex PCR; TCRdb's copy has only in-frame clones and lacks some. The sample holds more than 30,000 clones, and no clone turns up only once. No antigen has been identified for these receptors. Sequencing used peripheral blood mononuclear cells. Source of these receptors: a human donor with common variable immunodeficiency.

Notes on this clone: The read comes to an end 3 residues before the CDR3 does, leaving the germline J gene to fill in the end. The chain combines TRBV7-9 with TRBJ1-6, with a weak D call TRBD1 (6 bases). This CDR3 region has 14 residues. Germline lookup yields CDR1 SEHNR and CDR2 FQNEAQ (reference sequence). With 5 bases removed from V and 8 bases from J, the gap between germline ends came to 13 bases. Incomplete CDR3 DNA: TGTGCCAGCAGCCTTCGGACAGTGGATTCACCC. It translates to CASSLRTVDSP. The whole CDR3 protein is CASSLRTVDSPLHF.

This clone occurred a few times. The covered CDR3 bases are TGTGCCGGCACAGGGTATAACTATGGC. Residues: CAGTGYNYG. The whole CDR3 protein reads CAGTGYNYGYTF. The genes are TRBV7-2 and TRBJ1-2; the D gene is possibly TRBD1 (6 bases). The read halts 3 residues ahead of the CDR3 end, with the missing end drawn from the germline J gene. Germline CDR1 reads SGHTA; CDR2 reads FQGNSA. V lost 11 bases and J lost 1, with 11 bases in between. The CDR3 spans 12 residues. The variable domain in full, completed from reference TRBV7-2 and TRBJ1-2, reads GAGVSQSPSNKVTEKGKDVELRCDPISGHTALYWYRQSLGQGLEFLIYFQGNSAPDKSGLPSDRFSAERTGGSVSTLTIQRTQQEDSAVYLCAGTGYNYGYTFGSGTRLTVV.

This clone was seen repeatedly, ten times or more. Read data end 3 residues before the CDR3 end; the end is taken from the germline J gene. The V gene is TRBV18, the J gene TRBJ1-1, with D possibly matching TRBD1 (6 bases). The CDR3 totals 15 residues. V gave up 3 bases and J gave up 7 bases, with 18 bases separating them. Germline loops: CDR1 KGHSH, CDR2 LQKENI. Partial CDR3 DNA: TGTGCCAGCTCACCCCCACAGGGAGGTAGGGGTGAA. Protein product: CASSPPQGGRGE. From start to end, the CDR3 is CASSPPQGGRGEAFF.

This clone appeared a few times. CDR3 DNA (partial): TGTGCCAGCATCCCCAGGGGGCGGGAAAACATT. Encoded protein: CASIPRGRENI. The complete CDR3 protein is CASIPRGRENIQYF. This chain joins TRBV2 and TRBJ2-4, with 8 bases matching TRBD1. The read falls 3 residues short of the CDR3 end, and the missing part is taken from the germline J gene. The germline V gene has CDR1 SNHLY and CDR2 FYNNEI. This CDR3 is 14 amino acids long. Unmatched junction bases numbered 7, after V lost 7 bases and J lost 5 bases.

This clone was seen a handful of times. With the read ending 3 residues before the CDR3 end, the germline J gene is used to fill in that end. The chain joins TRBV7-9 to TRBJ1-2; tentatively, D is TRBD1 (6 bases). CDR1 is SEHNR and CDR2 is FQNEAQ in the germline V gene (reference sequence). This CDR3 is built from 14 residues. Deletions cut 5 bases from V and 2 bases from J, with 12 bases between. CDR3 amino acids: CASSPDSQNYGYTF. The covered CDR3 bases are TGTGCCAGCAGCCCGGACAGCCAGAACTATGGC.

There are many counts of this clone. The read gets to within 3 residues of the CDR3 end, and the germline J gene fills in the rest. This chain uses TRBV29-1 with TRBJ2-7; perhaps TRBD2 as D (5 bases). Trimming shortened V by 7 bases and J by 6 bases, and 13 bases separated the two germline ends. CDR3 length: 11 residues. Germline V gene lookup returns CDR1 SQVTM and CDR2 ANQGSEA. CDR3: CSACSGFEQYF. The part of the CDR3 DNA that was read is TGCAGCGCCTGCTCGGGGTTCGAG.

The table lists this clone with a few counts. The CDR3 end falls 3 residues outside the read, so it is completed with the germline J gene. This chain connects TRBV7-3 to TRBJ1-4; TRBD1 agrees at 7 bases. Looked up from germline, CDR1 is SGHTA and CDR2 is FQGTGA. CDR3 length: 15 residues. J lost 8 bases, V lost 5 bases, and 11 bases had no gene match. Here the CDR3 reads CASSRSTGVNEKLFF. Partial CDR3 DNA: TGTGCCAGCAGCCGATCAACAGGGGTAAACGAAAAA. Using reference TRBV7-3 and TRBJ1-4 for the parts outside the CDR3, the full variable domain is GAGVSQTPSNKVTEKGKYVELRCDPISGHTALYWYRQSLGQGPEFLIYFQGTGAADDSGLPNDRFFAVRPEGSVSTLKIQRTERGDSAVYLCASSRSTGVNEKLFFGSGTQLSVL.

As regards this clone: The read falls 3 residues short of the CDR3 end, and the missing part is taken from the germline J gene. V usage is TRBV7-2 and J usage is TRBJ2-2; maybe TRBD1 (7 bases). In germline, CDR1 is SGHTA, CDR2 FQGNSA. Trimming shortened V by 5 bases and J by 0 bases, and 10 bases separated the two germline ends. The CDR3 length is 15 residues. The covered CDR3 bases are TGTGCCAGCAGCGCGGGACAGCCGAACACCGGGGAG. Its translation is CASSAGQPNTGE. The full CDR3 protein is CASSAGQPNTGELFF.

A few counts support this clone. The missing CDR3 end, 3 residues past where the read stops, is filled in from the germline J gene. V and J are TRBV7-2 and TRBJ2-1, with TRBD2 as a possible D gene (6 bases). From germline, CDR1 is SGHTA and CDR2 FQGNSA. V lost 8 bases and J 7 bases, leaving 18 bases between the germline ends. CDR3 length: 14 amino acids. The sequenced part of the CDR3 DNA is TGTGCCAGCTCTACCGGGACTGACATTAATGAG. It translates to CASSTGTDINE. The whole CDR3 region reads CASSTGTDINEQFF.

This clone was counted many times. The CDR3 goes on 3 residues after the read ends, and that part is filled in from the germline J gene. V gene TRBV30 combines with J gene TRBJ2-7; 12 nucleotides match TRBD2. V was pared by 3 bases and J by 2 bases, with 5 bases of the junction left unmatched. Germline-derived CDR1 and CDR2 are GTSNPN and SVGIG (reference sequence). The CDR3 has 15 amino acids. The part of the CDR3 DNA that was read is TGTGCCTGGAGCGCTAGCGGGAGGGGCCCCTACGAG. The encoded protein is CAWSASGRGPYE. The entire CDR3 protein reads CAWSASGRGPYEQYF.

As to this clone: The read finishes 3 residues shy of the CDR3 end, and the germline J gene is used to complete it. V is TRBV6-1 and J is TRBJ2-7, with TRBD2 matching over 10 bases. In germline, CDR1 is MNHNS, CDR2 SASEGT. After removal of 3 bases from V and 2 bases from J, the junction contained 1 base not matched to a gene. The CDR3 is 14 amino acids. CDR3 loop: CASSDSGRAYEQYF. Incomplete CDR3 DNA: TGTGCCAGCAGTGACAGCGGGAGGGCCTACGAG.

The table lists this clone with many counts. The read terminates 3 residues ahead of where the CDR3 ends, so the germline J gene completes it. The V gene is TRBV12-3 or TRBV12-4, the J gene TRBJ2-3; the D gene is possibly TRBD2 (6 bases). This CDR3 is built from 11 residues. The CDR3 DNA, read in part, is TGTGCCAGCAGTTTGGAGGGCACG. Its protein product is CASSLEGT. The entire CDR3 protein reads CASSLEGTQYF.

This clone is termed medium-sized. The CDR3 sequence: CSARDSRNSYEQYF. CDR3 DNA (partial): TGCAGTGCTAGAGATAGCCGGAATTCCTACGAG. V and J are TRBV20-1 and TRBJ2-7; D is undetermined. The read terminates 3 residues before the CDR3 end, so the remaining end is supplied by the germline J gene. Trimming stripped 0 bases from V and 1 base from J, with 10 bases between. Germline-derived CDR1 and CDR2 are DFQATT and SNEGSKA (reference sequence). There are 14 residues in the CDR3.

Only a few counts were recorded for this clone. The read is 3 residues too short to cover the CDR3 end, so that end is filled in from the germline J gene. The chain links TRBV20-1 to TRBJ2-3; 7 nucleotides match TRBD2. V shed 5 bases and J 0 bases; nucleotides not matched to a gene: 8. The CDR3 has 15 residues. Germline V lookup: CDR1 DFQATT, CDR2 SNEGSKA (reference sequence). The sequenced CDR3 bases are TGCAGTGCTCTAAAGCGGGGCTCTAGCACAGATACG. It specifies CSALKRGSSTDT. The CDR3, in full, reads CSALKRGSSTDTQYF.

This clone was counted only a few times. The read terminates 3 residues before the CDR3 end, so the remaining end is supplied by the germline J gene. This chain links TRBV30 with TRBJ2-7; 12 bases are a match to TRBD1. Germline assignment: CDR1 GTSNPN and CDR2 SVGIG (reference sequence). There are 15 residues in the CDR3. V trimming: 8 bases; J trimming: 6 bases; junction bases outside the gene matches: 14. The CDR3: CASSTPGTGGGEQYF. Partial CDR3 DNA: TGTGCCAGTAGTACCCCCGGGACAGGGGGCGGCGAG.

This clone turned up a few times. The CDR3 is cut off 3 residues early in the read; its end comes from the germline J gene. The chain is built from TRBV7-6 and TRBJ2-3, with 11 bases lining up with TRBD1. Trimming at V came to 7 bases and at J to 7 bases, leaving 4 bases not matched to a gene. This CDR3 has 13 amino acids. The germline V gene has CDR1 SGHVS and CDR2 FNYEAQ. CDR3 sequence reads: CASTRDRGNTQYF. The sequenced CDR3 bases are TGTGCCAGCACCAGGGACAGGGGGAATACG.

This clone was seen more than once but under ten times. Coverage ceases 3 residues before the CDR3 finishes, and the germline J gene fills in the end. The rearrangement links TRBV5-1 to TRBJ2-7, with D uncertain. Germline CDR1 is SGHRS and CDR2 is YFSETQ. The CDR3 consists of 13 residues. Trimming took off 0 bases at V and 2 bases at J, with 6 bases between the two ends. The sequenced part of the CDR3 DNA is TGCGCCAGCAGCTTGGATGGCCCCTACGAG. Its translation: CASSLDGPYE. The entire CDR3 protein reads CASSLDGPYEQYF.

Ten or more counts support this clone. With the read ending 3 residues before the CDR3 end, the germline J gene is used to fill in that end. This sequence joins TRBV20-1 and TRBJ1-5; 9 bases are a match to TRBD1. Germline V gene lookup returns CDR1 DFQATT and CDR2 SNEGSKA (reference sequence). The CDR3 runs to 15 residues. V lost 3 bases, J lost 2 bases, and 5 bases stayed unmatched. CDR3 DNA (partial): TGCAGTGCTAGGGGGACAGGGAAGGGCAATCAGCCC. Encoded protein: CSARGTGKGNQP. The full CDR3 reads CSARGTGKGNQPQHF.

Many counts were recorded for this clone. The CDR3 bases that were read are TGTGCCAGCAGCCCGGGTATGCTCGGCAATGAG. Its protein is CASSPGMLGNE. The complete CDR3 sequence is CASSPGMLGNEQFF. The chain is built from TRBV5-6 and TRBJ2-1; D is ambiguous. The CDR3 extends 3 residues past the end of the read, so its final part is completed from the germline J gene. Germline V lookup: CDR1 SGHDT, CDR2 YYEEEE. The CDR3 spans 14 residues. The V gene lost 4 bases and the J gene lost 6 bases, with 14 bases spanning the gap.

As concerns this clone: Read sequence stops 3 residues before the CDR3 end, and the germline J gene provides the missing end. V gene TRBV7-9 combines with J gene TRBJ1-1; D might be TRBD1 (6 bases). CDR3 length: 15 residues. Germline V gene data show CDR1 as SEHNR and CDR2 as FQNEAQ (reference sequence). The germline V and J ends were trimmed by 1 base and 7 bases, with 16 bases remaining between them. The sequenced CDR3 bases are TGTGCCAGCAGCTTAGACGCACAGGGAGCTCGTGAA. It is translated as CASSLDAQGARE. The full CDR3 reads CASSLDAQGAREAFF.

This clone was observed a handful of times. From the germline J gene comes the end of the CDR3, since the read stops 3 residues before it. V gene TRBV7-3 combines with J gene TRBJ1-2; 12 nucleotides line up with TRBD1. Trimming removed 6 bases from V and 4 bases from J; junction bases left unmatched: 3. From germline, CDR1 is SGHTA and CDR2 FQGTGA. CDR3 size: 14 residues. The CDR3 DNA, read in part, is TGTGCCAGCAGTGTGGGACAGGGGGCCTATGGC. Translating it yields CASSVGQGAYG. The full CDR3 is CASSVGQGAYGYTF.

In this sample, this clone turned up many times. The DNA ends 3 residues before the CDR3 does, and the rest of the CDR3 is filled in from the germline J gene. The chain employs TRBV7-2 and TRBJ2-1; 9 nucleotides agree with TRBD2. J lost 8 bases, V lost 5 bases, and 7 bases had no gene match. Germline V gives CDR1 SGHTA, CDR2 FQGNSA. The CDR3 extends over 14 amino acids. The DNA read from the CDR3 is TGTGCCAGCAGCCTTAGCGGGAGATCGGATGAG. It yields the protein CASSLSGRSDE. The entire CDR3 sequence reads CASSLSGRSDEQFF.

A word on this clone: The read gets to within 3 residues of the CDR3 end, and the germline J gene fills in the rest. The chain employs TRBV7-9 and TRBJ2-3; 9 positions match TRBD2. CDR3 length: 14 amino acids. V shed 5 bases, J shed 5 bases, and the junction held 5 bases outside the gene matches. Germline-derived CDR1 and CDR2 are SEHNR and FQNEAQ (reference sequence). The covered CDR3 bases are TGTGCCAGCAGCCCTAGCGGGACTGGAGATACG. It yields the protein CASSPSGTGDT. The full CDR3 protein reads CASSPSGTGDTQYF.

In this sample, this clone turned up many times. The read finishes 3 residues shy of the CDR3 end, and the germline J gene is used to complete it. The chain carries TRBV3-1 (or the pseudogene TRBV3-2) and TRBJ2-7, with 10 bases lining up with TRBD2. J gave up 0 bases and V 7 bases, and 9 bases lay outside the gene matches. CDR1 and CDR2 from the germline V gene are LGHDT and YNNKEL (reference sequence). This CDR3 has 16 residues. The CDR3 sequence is CASTRRLAGNSYEQYF. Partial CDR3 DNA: TGTGCCAGCACTAGAAGACTAGCGGGCAACTCCTACGAG.

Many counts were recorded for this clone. CDR3 DNA (partial): TGTGCCAGCAGCTTAACGGGGGGGAACACTGAA. It yields the protein CASSLTGGNTE. The whole CDR3 sequence reads CASSLTGGNTEAFF. The J gene is TRBJ1-1, the V gene TRBV13; possible D gene TRBD1, 5 bases. The read terminates 3 residues ahead of where the CDR3 ends, so the germline J gene completes it. From germline, CDR1 is PRHDT and CDR2 FYEKMQ (reference sequence). The CDR3 is 14 residues long. With 2 bases removed from V and 1 base from J, the gap between germline ends came to 8 bases.

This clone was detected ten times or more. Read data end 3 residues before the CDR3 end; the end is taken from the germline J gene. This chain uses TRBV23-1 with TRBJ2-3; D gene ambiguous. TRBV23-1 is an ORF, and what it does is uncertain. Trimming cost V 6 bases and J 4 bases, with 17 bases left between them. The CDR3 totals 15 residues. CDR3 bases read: TGCGCCAGCAGGGTTTCTAGAGAAATTGCAGATACG. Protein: CASRVSREIADT. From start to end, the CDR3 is CASRVSREIADTQYF.

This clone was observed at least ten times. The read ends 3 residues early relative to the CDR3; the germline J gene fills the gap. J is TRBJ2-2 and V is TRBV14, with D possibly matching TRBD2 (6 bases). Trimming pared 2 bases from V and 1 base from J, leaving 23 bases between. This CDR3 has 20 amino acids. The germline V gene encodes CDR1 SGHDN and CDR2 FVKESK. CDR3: CASSQRLATPTTMNTGELFF. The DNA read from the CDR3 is TGTGCCAGCAGCCAACGCCTAGCGACACCGACTACTATGAACACCGGGGAG.

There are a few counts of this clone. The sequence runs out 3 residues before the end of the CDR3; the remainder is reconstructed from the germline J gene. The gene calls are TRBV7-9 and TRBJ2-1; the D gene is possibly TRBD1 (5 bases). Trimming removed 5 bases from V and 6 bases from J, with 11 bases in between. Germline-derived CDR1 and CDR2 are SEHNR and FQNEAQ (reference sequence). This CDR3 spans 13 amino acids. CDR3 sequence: CASSQGHANEQFF. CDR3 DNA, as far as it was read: TGTGCCAGCAGCCAAGGACACGCCAATGAG.

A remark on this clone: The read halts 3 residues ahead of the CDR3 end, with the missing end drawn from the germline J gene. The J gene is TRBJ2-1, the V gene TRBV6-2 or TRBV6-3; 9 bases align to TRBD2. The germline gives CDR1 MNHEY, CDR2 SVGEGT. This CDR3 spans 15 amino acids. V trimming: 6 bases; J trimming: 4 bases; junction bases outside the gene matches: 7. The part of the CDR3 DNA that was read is TGTGCCAGCAGAAGTTGGCTAGCGGGGTACAATGAG. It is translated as CASRSWLAGYNE. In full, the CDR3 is CASRSWLAGYNEQFF.

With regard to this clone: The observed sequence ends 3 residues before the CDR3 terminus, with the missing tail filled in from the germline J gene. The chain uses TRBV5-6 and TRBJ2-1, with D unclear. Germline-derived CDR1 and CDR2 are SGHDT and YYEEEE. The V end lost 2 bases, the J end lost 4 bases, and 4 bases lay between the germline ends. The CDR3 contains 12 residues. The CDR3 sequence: CASSFLYNEQFF. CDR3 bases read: TGTGCCAGCAGCTTCCTTTACAATGAG. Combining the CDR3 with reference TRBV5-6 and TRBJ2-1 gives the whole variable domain DAGVTQSPTHLIKTRGQQVTLRCSPKSGHDTVSWYQQALGQGPQFIFQYYEEEERQRGNFPDRFSGHQFPNYSSELNVNALLLGDSALYLCASSFLYNEQFFGPGTRLTVL.

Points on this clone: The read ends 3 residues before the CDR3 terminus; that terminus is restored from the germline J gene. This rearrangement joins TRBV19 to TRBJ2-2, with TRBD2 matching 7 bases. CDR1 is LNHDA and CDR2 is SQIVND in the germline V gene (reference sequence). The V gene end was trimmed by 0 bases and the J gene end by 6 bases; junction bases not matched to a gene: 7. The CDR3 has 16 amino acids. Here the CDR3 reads CASSIDQAGSSGELFF. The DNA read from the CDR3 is TGTGCCAGTAGTATAGATCAAGCGGGAAGCTCCGGGGAG.

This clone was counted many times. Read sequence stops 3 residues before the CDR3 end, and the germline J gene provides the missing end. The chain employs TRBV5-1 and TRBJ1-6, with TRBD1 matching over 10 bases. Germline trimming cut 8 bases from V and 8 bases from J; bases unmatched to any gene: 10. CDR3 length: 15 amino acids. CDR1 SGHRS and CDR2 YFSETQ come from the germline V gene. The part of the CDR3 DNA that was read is TGCGCCAGTACACCGGGACAGGGGAATGATTCACCC. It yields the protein CASTPGQGNDSP. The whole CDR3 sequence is CASTPGQGNDSPLHF.